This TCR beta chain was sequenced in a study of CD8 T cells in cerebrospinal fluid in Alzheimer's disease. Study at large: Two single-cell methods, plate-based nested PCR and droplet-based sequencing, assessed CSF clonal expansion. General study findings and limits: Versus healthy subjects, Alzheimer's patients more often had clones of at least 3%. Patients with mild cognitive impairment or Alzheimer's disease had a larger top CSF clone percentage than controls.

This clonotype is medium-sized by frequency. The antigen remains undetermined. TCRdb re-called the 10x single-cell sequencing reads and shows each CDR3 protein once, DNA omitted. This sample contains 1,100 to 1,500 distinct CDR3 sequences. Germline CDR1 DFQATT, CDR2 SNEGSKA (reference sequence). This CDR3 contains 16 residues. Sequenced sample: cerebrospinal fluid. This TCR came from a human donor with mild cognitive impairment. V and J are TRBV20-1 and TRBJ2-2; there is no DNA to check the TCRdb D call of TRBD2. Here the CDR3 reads CSARNFGGVGTGELFF.